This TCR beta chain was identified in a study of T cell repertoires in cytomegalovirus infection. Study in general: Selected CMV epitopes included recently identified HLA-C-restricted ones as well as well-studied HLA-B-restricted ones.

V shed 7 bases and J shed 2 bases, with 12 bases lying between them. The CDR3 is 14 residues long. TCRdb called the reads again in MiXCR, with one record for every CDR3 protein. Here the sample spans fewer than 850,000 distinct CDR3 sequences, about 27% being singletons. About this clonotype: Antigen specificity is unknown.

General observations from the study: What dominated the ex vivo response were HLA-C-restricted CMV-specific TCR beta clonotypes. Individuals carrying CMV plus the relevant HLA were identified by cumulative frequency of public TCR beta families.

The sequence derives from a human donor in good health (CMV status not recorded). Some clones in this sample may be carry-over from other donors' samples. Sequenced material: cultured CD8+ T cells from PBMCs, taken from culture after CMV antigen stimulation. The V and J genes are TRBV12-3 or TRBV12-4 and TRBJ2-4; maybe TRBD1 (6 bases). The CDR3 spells CASTSTGTKNIQYF. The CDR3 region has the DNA TGTGCCAGCACCTCAACAGGGACCAAAAACATTCAGTACTTC.